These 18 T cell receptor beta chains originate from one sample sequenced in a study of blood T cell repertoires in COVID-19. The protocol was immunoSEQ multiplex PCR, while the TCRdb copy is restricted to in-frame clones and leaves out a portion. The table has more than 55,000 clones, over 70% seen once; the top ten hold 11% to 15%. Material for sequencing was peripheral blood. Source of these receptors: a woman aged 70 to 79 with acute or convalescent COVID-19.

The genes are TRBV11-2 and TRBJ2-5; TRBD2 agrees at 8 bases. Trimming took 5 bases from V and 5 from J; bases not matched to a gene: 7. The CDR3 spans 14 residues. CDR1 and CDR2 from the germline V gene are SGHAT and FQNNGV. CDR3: CASSPGTSGETQYF. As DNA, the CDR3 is TGTGCCAGCAGCCCCGGGACTAGTGGGGAGACCCAGTACTTC.

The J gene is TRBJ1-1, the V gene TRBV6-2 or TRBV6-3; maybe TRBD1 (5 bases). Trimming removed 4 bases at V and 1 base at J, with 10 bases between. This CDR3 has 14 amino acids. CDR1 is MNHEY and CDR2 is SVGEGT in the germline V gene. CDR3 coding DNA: TGTGCCAGCAGTTCGACCAGGGCGAACACTGAAGCTTTCTTT. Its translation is CASSSTRANTEAFF.

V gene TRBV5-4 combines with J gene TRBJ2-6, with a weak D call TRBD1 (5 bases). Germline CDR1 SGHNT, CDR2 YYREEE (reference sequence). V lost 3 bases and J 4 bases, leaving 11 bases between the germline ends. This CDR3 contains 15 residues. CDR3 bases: TGTGCCAGCAGCTCCCAGGGATCCGGGGCCAACGTCCTGACTTTC. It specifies CASSSQGSGANVLTF.

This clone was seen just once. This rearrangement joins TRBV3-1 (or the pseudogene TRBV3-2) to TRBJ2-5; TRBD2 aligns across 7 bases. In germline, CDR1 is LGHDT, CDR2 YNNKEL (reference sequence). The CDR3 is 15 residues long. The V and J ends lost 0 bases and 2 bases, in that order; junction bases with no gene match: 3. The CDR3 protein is CASSQDGRGQETQYF. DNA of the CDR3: TGTGCCAGCAGCCAAGATGGGAGGGGACAAGAGACCCAGTACTTC.

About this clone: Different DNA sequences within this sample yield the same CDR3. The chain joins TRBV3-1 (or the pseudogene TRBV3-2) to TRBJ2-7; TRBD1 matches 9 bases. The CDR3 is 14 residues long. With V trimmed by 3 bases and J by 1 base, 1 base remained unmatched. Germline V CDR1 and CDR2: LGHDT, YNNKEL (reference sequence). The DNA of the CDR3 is TGTGCCAGCAGCCAGGGACAGGGTTCCTACGAGCAGTACTTC. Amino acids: CASSQGQGSYEQYF.

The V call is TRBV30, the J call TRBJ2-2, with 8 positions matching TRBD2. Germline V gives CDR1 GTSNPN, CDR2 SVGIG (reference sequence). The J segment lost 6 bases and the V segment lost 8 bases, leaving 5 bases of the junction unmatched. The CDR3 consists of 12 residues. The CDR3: CALDGGAGELFF. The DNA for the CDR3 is TGTGCCCTGGACGGGGGGGCCGGGGAGCTGTTTTTT.

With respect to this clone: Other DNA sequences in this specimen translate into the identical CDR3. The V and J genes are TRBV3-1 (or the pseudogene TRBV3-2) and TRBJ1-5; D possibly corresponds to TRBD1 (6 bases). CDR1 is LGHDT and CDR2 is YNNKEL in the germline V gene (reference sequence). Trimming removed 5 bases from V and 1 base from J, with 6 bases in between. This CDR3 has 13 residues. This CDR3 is CASSRGSNQPQHF. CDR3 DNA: TGTGCCAGCAGCAGGGGGAGCAATCAGCCCCAGCATTTT.

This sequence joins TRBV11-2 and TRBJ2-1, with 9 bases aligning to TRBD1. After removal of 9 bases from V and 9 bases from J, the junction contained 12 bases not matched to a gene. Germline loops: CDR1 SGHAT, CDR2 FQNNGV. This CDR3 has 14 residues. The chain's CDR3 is CASGDRERGGEQFF. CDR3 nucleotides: TGTGCCAGTGGGGACAGGGAAAGGGGAGGTGAGCAGTTCTTC.

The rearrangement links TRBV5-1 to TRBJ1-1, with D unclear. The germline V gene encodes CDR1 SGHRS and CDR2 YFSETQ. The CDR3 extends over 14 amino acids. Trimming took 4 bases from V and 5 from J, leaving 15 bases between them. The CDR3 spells CASSPLVGVTEAFF. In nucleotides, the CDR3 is TGCGCCAGCAGCCCCTTAGTCGGGGTTACTGAAGCTTTCTTT.

Here the CDR3 reads CASSTGGSGEKLFF. CDR3 DNA sequence: TGTGCCAGCAGCACAGGGGGCTCGGGTGAAAAACTGTTTTTT. The rearrangement joins TRBV7-9 to TRBJ1-4; 9 bases are a match to TRBD1. The CDR3 runs to 14 residues. CDR1 SEHNR and CDR2 FQNEAQ come from the germline V gene (reference sequence). V shed 5 bases and J 7 bases; nucleotides not matched to a gene: 5. The full variable domain, rest sourced from reference TRBV7-9 and TRBJ1-4, is DTGVSQNPRHKITKRGQNVTFRCDPISEHNRLYWYRQTLGQGPEFLTYFQNEAQLEKSRLLSDRFSAERPKGSFSTLEIQRTEQGDSAMYLCASSTGGSGEKLFFGSGTQLSVL.

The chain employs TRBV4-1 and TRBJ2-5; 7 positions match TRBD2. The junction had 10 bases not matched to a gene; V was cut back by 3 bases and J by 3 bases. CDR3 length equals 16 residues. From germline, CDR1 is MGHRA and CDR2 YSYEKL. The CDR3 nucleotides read TGCGCCAGCAGCCAGAATCGGGGGGAGGCAAAAGAGACCCAGTACTTC. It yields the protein CASSQNRGEAKETQYF.

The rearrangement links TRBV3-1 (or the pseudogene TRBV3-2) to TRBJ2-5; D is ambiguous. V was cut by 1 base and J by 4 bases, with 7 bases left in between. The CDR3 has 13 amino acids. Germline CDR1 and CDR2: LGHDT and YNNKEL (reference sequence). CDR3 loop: CASSQGRRETQYF. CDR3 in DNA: TGTGCCAGCAGCCAAGGCAGGCGAGAGACCCAGTACTTC.

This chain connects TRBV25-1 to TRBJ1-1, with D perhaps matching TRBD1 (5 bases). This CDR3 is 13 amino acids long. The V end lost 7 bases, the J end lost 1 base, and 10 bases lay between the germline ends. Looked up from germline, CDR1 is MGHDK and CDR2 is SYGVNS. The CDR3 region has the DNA TGTGCCAGCACGGGACTTTGGAACACTGAAGCTTTCTTT. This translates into CASTGLWNTEAFF.

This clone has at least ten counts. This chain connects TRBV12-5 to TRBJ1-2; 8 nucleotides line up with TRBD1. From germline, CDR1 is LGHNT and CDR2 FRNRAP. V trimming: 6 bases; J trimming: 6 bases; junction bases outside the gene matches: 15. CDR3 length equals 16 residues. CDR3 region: CASGPGQGSVLNGYTF. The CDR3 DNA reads TGTGCTAGTGGCCCCGGACAGGGTTCAGTTTTAAATGGCTACACCTTC.

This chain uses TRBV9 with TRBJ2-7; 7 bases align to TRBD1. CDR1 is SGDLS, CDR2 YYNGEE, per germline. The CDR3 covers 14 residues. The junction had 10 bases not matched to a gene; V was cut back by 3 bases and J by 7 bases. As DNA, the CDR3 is TGTGCCAGCAGCGCCACGGTTAGGGGGCGTGAGCAGTACTTC. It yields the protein CASSATVRGREQYF.

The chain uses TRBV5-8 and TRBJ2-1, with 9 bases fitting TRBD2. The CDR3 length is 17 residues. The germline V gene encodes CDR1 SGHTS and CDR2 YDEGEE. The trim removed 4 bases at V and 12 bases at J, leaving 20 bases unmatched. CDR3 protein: CASSDTGDSGGSSLQFF. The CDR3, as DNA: TGTGCCAGCAGCGACACTGGGGATAGCGGGGGTTCGAGTTTGCAGTTCTTC.

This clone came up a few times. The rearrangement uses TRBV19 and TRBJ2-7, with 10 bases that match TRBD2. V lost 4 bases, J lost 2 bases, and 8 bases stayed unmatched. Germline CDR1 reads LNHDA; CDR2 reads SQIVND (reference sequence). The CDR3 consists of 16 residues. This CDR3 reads CASSTFHSGGAYEQYF. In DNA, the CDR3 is TGTGCCAGTAGTACCTTCCACAGCGGGGGGGCCTACGAGCAGTACTTC.

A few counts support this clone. The CDR3 DNA is TGTGCCAGCAGCCTATCCGGGGTGATGCAGTACTTC. This gives the protein CASSLSGVMQYF. This chain connects TRBV5-5 to TRBJ2-7; TRBD2 is a possible D gene (5 bases). Trimming pared 4 bases from V and 9 bases from J, leaving 14 bases between. CDR1 is SGHKS and CDR2 is YYEKEE in the germline V gene (reference sequence). The CDR3 contains 12 residues.